The clone carrying this TCR beta chain was detected only once. The sample is drawn from a study of blood T cell repertoires in COVID-19. Study in general: T cells, B-cell-depleted T cells, or PBMCs provided the cDNA or gDNA that served as material.

TCRdb's copy holds only in-frame clones and misses some; the assay was immunoSEQ multiplex PCR. This sample has about 140,000 clones, with under 85% found just once. This CDR3 spans 14 amino acids. V lost 3 bases and J 0 bases, leaving 8 bases between the germline ends. Germline V lookup: CDR1 LNHDA, CDR2 SQIVND (reference sequence). The study recruited people aged about 18 to 90 years across 24 US areas. Categorization into cohorts depended on clinical history that participants reported. Participants classified as exposed had met a COVID-19 case within 2 weeks before study entry. The specimen sequenced was PBMCs or T cells enriched from blood (not recorded which). The sequence was obtained from a woman under 30 who had been exposed to COVID-19. This rearrangement joins TRBV19 to TRBJ1-1, with D uncertain. This CDR3 reads CASSMGLLNTEAFF. DNA of the CDR3: TGTGCCAGTAGTATGGGCCTACTGAACACTGAAGCTTTCTTT.